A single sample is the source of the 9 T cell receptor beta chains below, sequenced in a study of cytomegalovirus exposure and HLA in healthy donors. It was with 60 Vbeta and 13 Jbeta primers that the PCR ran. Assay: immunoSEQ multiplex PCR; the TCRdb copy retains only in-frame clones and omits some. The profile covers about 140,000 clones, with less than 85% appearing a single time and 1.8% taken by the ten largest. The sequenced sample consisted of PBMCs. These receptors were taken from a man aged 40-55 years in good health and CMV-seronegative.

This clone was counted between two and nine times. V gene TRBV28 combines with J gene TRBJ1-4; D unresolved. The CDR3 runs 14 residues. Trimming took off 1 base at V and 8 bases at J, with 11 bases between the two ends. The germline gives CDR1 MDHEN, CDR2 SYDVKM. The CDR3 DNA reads TGTGCCAGCAGTTTATCCGGAGGGAACGAAAAACTGTTTTTT. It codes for CASSLSGGNEKLFF.

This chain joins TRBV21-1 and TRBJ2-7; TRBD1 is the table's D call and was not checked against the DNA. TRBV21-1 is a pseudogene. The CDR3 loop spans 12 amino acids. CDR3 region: CARPRITYEQYF. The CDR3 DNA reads TGTGCCAGACCCCGTATCACATACGAGCAGTACTTC.

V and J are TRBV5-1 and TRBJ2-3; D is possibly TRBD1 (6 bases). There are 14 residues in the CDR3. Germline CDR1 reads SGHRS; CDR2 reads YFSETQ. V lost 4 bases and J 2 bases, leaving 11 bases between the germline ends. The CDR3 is CASSPGHNTDTQYF. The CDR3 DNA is TGCGCCAGCAGCCCGGGACACAACACAGATACGCAGTATTTT.

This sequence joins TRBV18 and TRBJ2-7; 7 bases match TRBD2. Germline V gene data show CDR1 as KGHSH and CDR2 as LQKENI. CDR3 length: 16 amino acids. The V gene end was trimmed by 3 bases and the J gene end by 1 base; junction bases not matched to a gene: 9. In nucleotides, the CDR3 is TGTGCCAGCTCACCCTCTGGGGGGGGATTTTCCTACGAGCAGTACTTC. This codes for CASSPSGGGFSYEQYF.

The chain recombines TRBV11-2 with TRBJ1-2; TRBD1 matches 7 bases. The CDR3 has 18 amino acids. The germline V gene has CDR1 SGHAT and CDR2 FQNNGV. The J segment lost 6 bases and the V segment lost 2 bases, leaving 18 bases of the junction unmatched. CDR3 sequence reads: CASSLWAGGGTGEHGYTF. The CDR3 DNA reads TGTGCCAGCAGCTTATGGGCGGGGGGAGGTACAGGGGAACATGGCTACACCTTC.

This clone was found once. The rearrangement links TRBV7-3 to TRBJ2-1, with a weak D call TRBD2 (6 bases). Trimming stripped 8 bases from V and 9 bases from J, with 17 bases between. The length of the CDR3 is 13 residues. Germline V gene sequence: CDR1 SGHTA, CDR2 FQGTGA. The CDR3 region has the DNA TGTGCCAGCGGACGGACTAACCCTCCTGAGCAGTTCTTC. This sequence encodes CASGRTNPPEQFF.

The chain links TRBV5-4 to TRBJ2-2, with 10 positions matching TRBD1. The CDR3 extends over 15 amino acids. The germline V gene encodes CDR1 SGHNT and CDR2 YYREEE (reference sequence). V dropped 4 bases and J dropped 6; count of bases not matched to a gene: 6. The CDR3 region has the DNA TGTGCCAGCAGCGGGGGGACAGGGGTGGCCGGGGAGCTGTTTTTT. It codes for CASSGGTGVAGELFF.

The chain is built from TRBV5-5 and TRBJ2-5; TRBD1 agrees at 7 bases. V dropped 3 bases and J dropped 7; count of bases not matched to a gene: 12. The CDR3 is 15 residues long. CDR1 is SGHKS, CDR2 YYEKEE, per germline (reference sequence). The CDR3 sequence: CASSWEQGPLATQYF. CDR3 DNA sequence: TGTGCCAGCAGCTGGGAACAGGGGCCACTGGCGACCCAGTACTTC.

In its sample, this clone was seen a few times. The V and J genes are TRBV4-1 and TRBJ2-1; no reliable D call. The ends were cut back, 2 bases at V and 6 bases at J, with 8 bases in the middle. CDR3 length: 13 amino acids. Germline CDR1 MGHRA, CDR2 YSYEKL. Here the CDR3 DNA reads TGCGCCAGCAGCCAATACTCCCCCAATGAGCAGTTCTTC. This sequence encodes CASSQYSPNEQFF.